This TCR beta chain appears in the sequencing data of a study of read filtering for tumor transcriptome and immune sequencing. This library used about 400 ng RNA and molecular barcoded adaptors spanning alpha/delta and beta/gamma chains. In TCRdb, the reads were re-called with MiXCR into one record per CDR3 protein. The sample yields tens of thousands of distinct CDR3 sequences, about 19% seen once. At least ten counts were recorded for this clonotype. The sample comprised a population of CD138-negative cells sorted from bone marrow. The receptor was derived from a donor at least 40 years old with multiple myeloma.

CDR3 residues: CASSLDREAGELFF. The CDR3 DNA reads TGCGCCAGCAGCTTGGACAGGGAGGCCGGGGAGCTGTTTTTT. The chain links TRBV5-1 to TRBJ2-2, with D tentatively TRBD1 or TRBD2 (6 bases each). V was trimmed by 0 bases and J by 6 bases, leaving 9 bases between them. The CDR3 contains 14 residues. In germline, CDR1 is SGHRS, CDR2 YFSETQ.